The entry below gives a single TCR beta chain sequence along with its context. The CDR3 totals 14 residues. Germline CDR1 and CDR2: LGHNA and YNFKEQ. Germline trimming cut 4 bases from V and 1 base from J; bases unmatched to any gene: 2. This specimen comes from a study of blood T cell repertoires in COVID-19. Study information: Italy, Spain and the United States were the sources of the convalescent and acute COVID-19 samples. Nucleic acid was either cDNA or gDNA, and it came from T cells, B-cell-depleted T cells, or PBMCs.

In the source study's methods: Nucleated cell counts were estimated from reference gene primer amplification. Clones were sequenced by immunoSEQ multiplex PCR, and TCRdb holds only the in-frame ones, with some missing. That table is the source of V, J and clone size, and D and trimming were worked out from the DNA. The sample carries about 300,000 clones, about 91% recorded once. V gene TRBV4-2 combines with J gene TRBJ1-1; 8 bases map to TRBD1. This receptor was taken from a woman in her twenties or thirties who had recovered from COVID-19. The sample taken for sequencing was peripheral blood. CDR3 loop: CASSLGQGNTEAFF. CDR3 DNA sequence: TGTGCCAGCAGCCTTGGACAGGGGAACACTGAAGCTTTCTTT.